This T cell receptor (beta chain) was sequenced in a study of blood T cells in healthy people across ages. The study drew donors from healthy Caucasian individuals in Russia aged 6 to 90. V lost 0 bases to trimming and J lost 1 base, with 8 bases between them. Germline assignment: CDR1 SGDLS and CDR2 YYNGEE. The CDR3 length is 14 residues. The use of a sample-barcoded 5' primer and a J-beta primer mix characterized a second PCR of roughly 7 to 12 cycles. TCRdb analysed the 5' RACE reads with MiXCR anew, one entry per CDR3 protein. The sample carries approximately 850,000 distinct CDR3 sequences, 58% recorded once. Only a few counts were recorded for this clonotype.

The genes are TRBV9 and TRBJ2-7, with D maybe TRBD1 (5 bases). The receptor's source is a man aged 30-40 years in good health. Material for sequencing was blood. The CDR3 reads CASSVGPGSYEQYF. CDR3 sequence (DNA): TGTGCCAGCAGCGTAGGCCCAGGGTCCTACGAGCAGTACTTC.